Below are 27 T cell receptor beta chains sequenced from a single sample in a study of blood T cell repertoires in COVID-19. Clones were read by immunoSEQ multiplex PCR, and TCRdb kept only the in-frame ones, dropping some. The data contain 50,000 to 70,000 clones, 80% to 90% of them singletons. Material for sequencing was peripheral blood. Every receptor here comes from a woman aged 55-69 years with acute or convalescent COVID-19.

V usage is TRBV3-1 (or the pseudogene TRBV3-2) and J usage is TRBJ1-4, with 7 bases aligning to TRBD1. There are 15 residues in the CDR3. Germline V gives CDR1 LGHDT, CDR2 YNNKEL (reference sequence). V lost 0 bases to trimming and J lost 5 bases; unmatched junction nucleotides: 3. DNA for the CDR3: TGTGCCAGCAGCCAAGAGTTCAGGGGGAATGAAAAACTGTTTTTT. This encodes CASSQEFRGNEKLFF.

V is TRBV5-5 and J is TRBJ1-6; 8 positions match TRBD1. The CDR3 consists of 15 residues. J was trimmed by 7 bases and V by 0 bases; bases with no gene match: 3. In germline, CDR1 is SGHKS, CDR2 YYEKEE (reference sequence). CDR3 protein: CASSLVTGGNSPLHF. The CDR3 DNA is TGTGCCAGCAGCTTGGTAACAGGGGGGAATTCACCCCTCCACTTT.

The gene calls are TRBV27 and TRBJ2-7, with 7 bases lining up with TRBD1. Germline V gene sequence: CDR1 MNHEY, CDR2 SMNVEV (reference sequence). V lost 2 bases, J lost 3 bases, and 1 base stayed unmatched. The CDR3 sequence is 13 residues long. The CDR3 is CASSLRDSYEQYF. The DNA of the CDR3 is TGTGCCAGCAGTTTACGGGACAGCTACGAGCAGTACTTC.

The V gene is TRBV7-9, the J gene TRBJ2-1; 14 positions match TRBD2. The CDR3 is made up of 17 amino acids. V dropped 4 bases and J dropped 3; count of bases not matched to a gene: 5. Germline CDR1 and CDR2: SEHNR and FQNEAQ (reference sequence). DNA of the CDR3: TGTGCCAGCAGCTCGGGACTAGCGGGGGAGATCTACAATGAGCAGTTCTTC. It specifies CASSSGLAGEIYNEQFF.

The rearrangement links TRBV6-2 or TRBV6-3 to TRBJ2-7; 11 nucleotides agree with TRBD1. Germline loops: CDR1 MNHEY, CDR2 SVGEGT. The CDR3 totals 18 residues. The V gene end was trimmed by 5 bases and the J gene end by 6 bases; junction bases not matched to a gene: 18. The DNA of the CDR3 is TGTGCCAGCAGTACTCTTGGACAGGGGGCGCGGGTAATTGCCGAGCAGTACTTC. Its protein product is CASSTLGQGARVIAEQYF.

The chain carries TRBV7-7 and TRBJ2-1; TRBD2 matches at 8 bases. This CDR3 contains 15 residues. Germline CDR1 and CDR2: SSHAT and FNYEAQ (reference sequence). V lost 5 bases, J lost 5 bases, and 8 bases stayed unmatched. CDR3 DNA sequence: TGTGCCAGCAGCCCCGGGGCGGGGGGTAACAATGAGCAGTTCTTC. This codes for CASSPGAGGNNEQFF.

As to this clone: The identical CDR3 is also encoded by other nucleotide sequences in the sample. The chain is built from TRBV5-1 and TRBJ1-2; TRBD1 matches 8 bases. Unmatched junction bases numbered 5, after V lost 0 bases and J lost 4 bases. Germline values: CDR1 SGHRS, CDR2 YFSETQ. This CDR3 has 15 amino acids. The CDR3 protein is CASSLDGQGAYGYTF. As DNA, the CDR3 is TGCGCCAGCAGCTTGGATGGACAGGGAGCCTATGGCTACACCTTC.

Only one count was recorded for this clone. The chain's CDR3 is CASSLEINYGELFF. The CDR3 nucleotides are TGTGCCAGCAGCTTGGAGATAAACTACGGGGAGCTGTTTTTT. The gene calls are TRBV5-5 and TRBJ2-2; D unclear. This CDR3 has 14 residues. Per germline, CDR1 SGHKS and CDR2 YYEKEE (reference sequence). The V end was cut by 0 bases, the J end by 7 bases, with 10 bases between.

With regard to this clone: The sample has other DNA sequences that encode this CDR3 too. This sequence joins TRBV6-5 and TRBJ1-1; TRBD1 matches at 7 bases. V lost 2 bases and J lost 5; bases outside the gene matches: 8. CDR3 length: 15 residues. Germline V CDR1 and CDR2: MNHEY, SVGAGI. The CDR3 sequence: CASSYVSGGRTEAFF. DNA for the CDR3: TGTGCCAGCAGTTACGTTTCAGGGGGAAGGACTGAAGCTTTCTTT.

CDR3 nucleotides: TGTGCCAGTAGTATTGGACAGGTTGGCGCTGAAGCTTTCTTT. Protein sequence: CASSIGQVGAEAFF. This chain links TRBV19 with TRBJ1-1; 7 bases agree with TRBD1. J gave up 6 bases and V 3 bases, and 7 bases lay outside the gene matches. The CDR3 spans 14 residues. Germline V gives CDR1 LNHDA, CDR2 SQIVND (reference sequence).

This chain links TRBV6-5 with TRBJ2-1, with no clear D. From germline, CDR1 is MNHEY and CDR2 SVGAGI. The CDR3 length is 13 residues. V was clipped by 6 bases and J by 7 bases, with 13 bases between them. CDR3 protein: CASRVVDWNEQFF. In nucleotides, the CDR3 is TGTGCCAGCAGGGTAGTCGACTGGAATGAGCAGTTCTTC.

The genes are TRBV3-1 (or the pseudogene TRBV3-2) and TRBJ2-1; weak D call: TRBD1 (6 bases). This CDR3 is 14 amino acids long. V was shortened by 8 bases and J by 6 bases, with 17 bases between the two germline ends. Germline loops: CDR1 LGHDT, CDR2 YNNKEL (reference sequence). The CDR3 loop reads CASGYRVGSNEQFF. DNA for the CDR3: TGTGCCAGCGGATACAGGGTTGGCAGCAATGAGCAGTTCTTC.

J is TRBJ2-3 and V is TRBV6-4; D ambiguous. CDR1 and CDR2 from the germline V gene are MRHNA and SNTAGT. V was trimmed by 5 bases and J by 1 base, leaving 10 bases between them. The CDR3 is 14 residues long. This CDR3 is CASSKSSGTDTQYF. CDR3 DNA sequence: TGTGCCAGCAGTAAGAGCTCTGGCACAGATACGCAGTATTTT.

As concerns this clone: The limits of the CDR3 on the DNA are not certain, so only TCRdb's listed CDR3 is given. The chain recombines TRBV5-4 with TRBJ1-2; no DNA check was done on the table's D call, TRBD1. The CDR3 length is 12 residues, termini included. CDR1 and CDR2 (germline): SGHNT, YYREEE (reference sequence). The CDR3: CASSWGLGASTF.

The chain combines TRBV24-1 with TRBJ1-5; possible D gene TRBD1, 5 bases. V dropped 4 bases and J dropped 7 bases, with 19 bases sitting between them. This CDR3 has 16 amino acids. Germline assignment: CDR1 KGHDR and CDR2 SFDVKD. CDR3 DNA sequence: TGTGCCACCAGTGAACTTCGGAGGGGAAGGGAGCAGCCCCAGCATTTT. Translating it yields CATSELRRGREQPQHF.

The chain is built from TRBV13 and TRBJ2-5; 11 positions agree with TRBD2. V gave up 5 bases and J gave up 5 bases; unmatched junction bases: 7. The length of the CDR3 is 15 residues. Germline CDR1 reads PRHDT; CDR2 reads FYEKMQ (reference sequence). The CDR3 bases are TGTGCCAGCAGCGTCTTTAGCGGGGGGGACGAGACCCAGTACTTC. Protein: CASSVFSGGDETQYF.

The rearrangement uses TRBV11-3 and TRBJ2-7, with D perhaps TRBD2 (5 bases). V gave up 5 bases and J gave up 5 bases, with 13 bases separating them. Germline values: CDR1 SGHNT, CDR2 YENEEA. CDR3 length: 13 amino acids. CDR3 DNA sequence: TGTGCCAGCAGCCCTTCGGGGAGCCACGAGCAGTACTTC. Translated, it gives CASSPSGSHEQYF.

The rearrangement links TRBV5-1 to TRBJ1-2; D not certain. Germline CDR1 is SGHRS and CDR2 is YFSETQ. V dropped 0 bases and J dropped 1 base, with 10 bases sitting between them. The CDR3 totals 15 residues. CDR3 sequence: CASSLVLGVNYGYTF. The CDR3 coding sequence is TGCGCCAGCAGCTTGGTACTCGGGGTTAACTATGGCTACACCTTC.

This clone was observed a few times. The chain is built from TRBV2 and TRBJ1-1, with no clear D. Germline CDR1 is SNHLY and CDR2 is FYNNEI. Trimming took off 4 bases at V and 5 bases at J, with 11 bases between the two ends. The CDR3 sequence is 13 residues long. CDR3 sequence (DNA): TGTGCCAGCAGTGTCGGGAGTAGAACTGAAGCTTTCTTT. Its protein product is CASSVGSRTEAFF. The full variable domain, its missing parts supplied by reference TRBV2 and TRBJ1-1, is EPEVTQTPSHQVTQMGQEVILRCVPISNHLYFYWYRQILGQKVEFLVSFYNNEISEKSEIFDDQFSVERPDGSNFTLKIRSTKLEDSAMYFCASSVGSRTEAFFGQGTRLTVV.

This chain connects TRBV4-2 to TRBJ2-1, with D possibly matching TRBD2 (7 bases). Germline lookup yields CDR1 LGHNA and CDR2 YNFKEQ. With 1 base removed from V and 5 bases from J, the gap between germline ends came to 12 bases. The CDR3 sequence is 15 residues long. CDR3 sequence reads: CASSQVGGRDNEQFF. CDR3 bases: TGTGCCAGCAGCCAAGTGGGGGGGCGGGACAATGAGCAGTTCTTC.

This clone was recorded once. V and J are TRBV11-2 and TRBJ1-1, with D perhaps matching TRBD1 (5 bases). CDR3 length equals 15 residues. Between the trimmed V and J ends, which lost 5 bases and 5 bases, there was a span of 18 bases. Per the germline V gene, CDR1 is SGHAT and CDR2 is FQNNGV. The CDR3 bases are TGTGCCAGCAGCCCCTTATCGCAGGGTTGGACTGAAGCTTTCTTT. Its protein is CASSPLSQGWTEAFF.

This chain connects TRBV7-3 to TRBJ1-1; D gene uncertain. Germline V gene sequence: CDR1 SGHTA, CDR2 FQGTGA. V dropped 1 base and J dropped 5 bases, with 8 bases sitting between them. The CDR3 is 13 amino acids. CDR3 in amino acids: CASSLKPGTEAFF. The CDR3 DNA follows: TGTGCCAGCAGCTTAAAACCAGGAACTGAAGCTTTCTTT.

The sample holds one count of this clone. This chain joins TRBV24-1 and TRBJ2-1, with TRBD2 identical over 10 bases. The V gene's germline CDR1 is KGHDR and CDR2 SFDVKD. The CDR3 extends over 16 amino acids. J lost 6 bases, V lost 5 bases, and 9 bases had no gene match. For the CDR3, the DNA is TGTGCCACCAGTGGCCGAGCGGGGGGGTTCGGCAATGAGCAGTTCTTC. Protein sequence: CATSGRAGGFGNEQFF.

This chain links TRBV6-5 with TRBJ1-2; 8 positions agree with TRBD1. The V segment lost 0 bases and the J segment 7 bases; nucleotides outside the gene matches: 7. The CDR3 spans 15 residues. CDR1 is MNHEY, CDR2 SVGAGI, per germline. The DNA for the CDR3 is TGTGCCAGCAGTTACTCGGGACAGGTCCCCCTTGGCTACACCTTC. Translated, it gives CASSYSGQVPLGYTF.

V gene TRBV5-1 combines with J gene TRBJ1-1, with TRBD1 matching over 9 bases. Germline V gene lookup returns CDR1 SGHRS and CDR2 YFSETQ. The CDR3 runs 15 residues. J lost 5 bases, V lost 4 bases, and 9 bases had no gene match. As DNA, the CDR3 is TGCGCCAGCAGCCGTCGGACAGGGGAAGGGACTGAAGCTTTCTTT. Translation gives CASSRRTGEGTEAFF.

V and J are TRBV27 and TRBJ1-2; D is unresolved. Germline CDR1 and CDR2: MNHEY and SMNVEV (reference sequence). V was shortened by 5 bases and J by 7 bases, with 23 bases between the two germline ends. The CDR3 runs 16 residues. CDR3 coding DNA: TGTGCCAGCAGTCCGACGGGGTGGGCGCTAGCTATTGGCTACACCTTC. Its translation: CASSPTGWALAIGYTF.

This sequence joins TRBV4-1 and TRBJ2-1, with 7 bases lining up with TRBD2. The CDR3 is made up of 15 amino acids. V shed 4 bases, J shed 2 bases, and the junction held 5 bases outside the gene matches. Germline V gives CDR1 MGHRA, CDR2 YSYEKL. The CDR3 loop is CASSLSAGAYNEQFF. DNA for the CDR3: TGCGCCAGCAGCCTCTCGGCGGGGGCCTACAATGAGCAGTTCTTC.